Listed here is a single TCR beta chain. The target antigen is unknown. Measured with immunoSEQ multiplex PCR; TCRdb has only the in-frame clones, and not every one. The sample contains about 25,000 clones, 65% to 85% of which appear only once. Documented time point: week 11, during vaccination. A single vaccine dose contained 300 ug of mutant IDH1 20-mer peptide, and topical imiquimod was used with it. The CDR3 consists of 18 residues. The V and J ends lost 0 bases and 0 bases respectively, with 15 bases between them. Per the germline V gene, CDR1 is SGHRS and CDR2 is YFSETQ. The source of the sample is a study of a mutant IDH1 vaccine in newly diagnosed glioma. The wider study: The study gave patients eight vaccinations in weeks 1, 3, 5, 7, 11, 15, 19, 23. Therapy received beforehand was radiotherapy, temozolomide, or both, with most patients given both.

The sample in question was PBMCs, obtained from a glioma patient whose treatment included an IDH1 peptide vaccine. The chain combines TRBV5-1 with TRBJ2-2; possible D gene TRBD2, 5 bases. This clonotype was obtained from a woman in her late teens or twenties with glioma. The CDR3 loop reads CASSLAPAGKANTGELFF. The CDR3 DNA reads TGCGCCAGCAGCTTGGCCCCGGCGGGTAAAGCGAACACCGGGGAGCTGTTTTTT.